What follows describes a single T cell receptor (beta chain). The sample belongs to a study of blood T cell repertoires in COVID-19. Study overall: Italy, Spain and the United States were the sources of the convalescent and acute COVID-19 samples. PBMCs, B-cell-depleted T cells, or T cells provided the cDNA or gDNA that made up the material.

V lost 5 bases to trimming and J lost 0 bases, with 13 bases between them. Germline V gene sequence: CDR1 MNHEY, CDR2 SMNVEV (reference sequence). The CDR3 consists of 15 residues. Original handling: Estimation of nucleated cell counts relied on the amplification of reference gene primers. The protocol was immunoSEQ multiplex PCR, while the TCRdb copy is restricted to in-frame clones and leaves out a portion. V and J calls and clone size are copied from that table; D and trimming were computed from the DNA. The repertoire consists of tens of thousands of clones, with around 78% occurring once and the leading ten covering around a sixth.

Material for sequencing was peripheral blood. The source of this sequence is a human donor in a cohort sampled during active COVID-19. The chain joins TRBV27 to TRBJ2-5, with a possible D match to TRBD1 (6 bases). DNA for the CDR3: TGTGCCAGCAGTGCCCACCGGGACAACCAAGAGACCCAGTACTTC. Protein sequence: CASSAHRDNQETQYF.